The next 28 T cell receptor beta chains were all read from a single sample in a study of T cell responses to AZD1222 COVID-19 vaccine. The method was immunoSEQ multiplex PCR; TCRdb's version includes in-frame clones alone and lacks a portion of them. The sample includes 95,000 to 110,000 clones, roughly nine tenths seen only once; the top ten take 4.8%. The source was peripheral blood, collected 28 days after the second AZD1222 dose. The source of these receptors is an adult who received the AZD1222 COVID-19 vaccine.

The chain combines TRBV29-1 with TRBJ1-3; D gene unclear. Germline values: CDR1 SQVTM, CDR2 ANQGSEA. The CDR3 contains 13 residues. Trimming cost V 4 bases and J 6 bases, with 13 bases left between them. Here the CDR3 reads CSVGGPVLNTIYF. Written as DNA, the CDR3 is TGCAGCGTTGGTGGTCCAGTTTTAAACACCATATATTTT. Supplemented by reference TRBV29-1 and TRBJ1-3, the full variable domain reads SAVISQKPSRDICQRGTSLTIQCQVDSQVTMMFWYRQQPGQSLTLIATANQGSEATYESGFVIDKFPISRPNLTFSTLTVSNMSPEDSSIYLCSVGGPVLNTIYFGEGSWLTVV.

V and J are TRBV4-2 and TRBJ1-2; D gene uncertain. Germline assignment: CDR1 LGHNA and CDR2 YNFKEQ. The CDR3 covers 15 residues. Deletions cut 0 bases from V and 2 bases from J, with 10 bases between. CDR3 nucleotide sequence: TGTGCCAGCAGCCAAGATGTCAAAGGGAACTATGGCTACACCTTC. This sequence encodes CASSQDVKGNYGYTF.

The chain joins TRBV7-9 to TRBJ2-3, with TRBD1 matching over 7 bases. Germline CDR1 and CDR2: SEHNR and FQNEAQ (reference sequence). There are 16 residues in the CDR3. The trim removed 5 bases at V and 1 base at J, leaving 9 bases unmatched. CDR3 region: CASSKTGDPGTDTQYF. The CDR3 nucleotides read TGTGCCAGCAGCAAAACAGGGGACCCGGGCACAGATACGCAGTATTTT.

This chain links TRBV5-1 with TRBJ2-7; 9 bases map to TRBD2. CDR3 length: 17 residues. In germline, CDR1 is SGHRS, CDR2 YFSETQ. J was trimmed by 0 bases and V by 2 bases; bases with no gene match: 9. The CDR3: CASSFASGAQSSYEQYF. CDR3 in DNA: TGCGCCAGCAGCTTCGCTAGCGGGGCGCAAAGCTCCTACGAGCAGTACTTC.

V usage is TRBV27 and J usage is TRBJ1-6; TRBD1 is a possible D gene (5 bases). CDR1 and CDR2 (germline): MNHEY, SMNVEV (reference sequence). The CDR3 is made up of 14 amino acids. Between the trimmed V and J ends, which lost 8 bases and 6 bases, there was a span of 14 bases. The DNA of the CDR3 is TGTGCCAGCGCCACGGGACTCCTTAATTCACCCCTCCACTTT. Protein sequence: CASATGLLNSPLHF.

This chain uses TRBV6-5 with TRBJ1-5, with 7 bases lining up with TRBD1. From germline, CDR1 is MNHEY and CDR2 SVGAGI. The CDR3 is 14 residues long. V lost 5 bases and J lost 2; bases outside the gene matches: 3. Here the CDR3 reads CASSKTGGNQPQHF. In DNA form, the CDR3 reads TGTGCCAGCAGTAAAACAGGGGGCAATCAGCCCCAGCATTTT.

The chain joins TRBV27 to TRBJ1-4, with D unclear. This CDR3 has 16 amino acids. Per germline, CDR1 MNHEY and CDR2 SMNVEV (reference sequence). V was cut by 0 bases and J by 4 bases, with 12 bases left in between. The CDR3 loop is CASSLSYFAGNEKLFF. CDR3 coding DNA: TGTGCCAGCAGTTTATCGTATTTCGCGGGTAATGAAAAACTGTTTTTT.

V is TRBV5-5 and J is TRBJ2-6; D not certain. There are 16 residues in the CDR3. The V end was cut by 4 bases, the J end by 0 bases, with 11 bases between. Per the germline V gene, CDR1 is SGHKS and CDR2 is YYEKEE (reference sequence). CDR3 amino acids: CASSVGSVSGANVLTF. In nucleotides, the CDR3 is TGTGCCAGCAGCGTTGGATCAGTCTCTGGGGCCAACGTCCTGACTTTC.

V and J are TRBV5-4 and TRBJ2-2, with 7 bases identical to TRBD2. V lost 10 bases, J lost 7 bases, and 7 bases stayed unmatched. Germline values: CDR1 SGHNT, CDR2 YYREEE (reference sequence). CDR3 length: 12 amino acids. CDR3: CALEGGGGELFF. Here the CDR3 DNA reads TGTGCCTTGGAAGGCGGGGGCGGGGAGCTGTTTTTT.

This clone has just one count. This chain links TRBV11-3 with TRBJ1-2; possible D gene TRBD1, 5 bases. Germline V gives CDR1 SGHNT, CDR2 YENEEA. V shed 2 bases and J shed 11 bases, with 15 bases lying between them. The CDR3 runs 13 residues. This CDR3 is CASSLRTGGDYTF. DNA of the CDR3: TGTGCCAGCAGCTTAAGAACAGGAGGAGATTACACCTTC.

The V gene is TRBV12-3 or TRBV12-4, the J gene TRBJ2-2; a possible D gene is TRBD1 (6 bases). V was cut by 7 bases and J by 9 bases, with 9 bases left in between. The CDR3 sequence is 11 residues long. CDR3 coding DNA: TGTGCCAGCACCCAGGGGAGGGAGCTGTTTTTT. This sequence encodes CASTQGRELFF.

This clone was observed a few times. The V and J genes are TRBV9 and TRBJ1-3; weak D call: TRBD1 (5 bases). The CDR3 sequence is 13 residues long. Between the trimmed V and J ends, which lost 0 bases and 9 bases, there was a span of 10 bases. Germline V gene data show CDR1 as SGDLS and CDR2 as YYNGEE. The CDR3, as DNA: TGTGCCAGCAGCGTAGAGGCGGGGACCACCATATATTTT. This codes for CASSVEAGTTIYF. The variable domain in full, completed from reference TRBV9 and TRBJ1-3, reads DSGVTQTPKHLITATGQRVTLRCSPRSGDLSVYWYQQSLDQGLQFLIQYYNGEERAKGNILERFSAQQFPDLHSELNLSSLELGDSALYFCASSVEAGTTIYFGEGSWLTVV.

V and J are TRBV21-1 and TRBJ1-3; the table's D call, TRBD1, was not checked against the DNA. TRBV21-1 is recorded as a pseudogene. The CDR3 is 14 amino acids. DNA of the CDR3: TGTGCCAGCGGGAGACAGGGGTCGGGAAACACCATATATTTT. Translated, it gives CASGRQGSGNTIYF.

The chain employs TRBV7-9 and TRBJ2-7, with D hard to call. Trimming removed 9 bases at V and 5 bases at J, with 20 bases between. The V gene's germline CDR1 is SEHNR and CDR2 FQNEAQ (reference sequence). This CDR3 contains 14 residues. The CDR3 region is CASSAGSLGHEQYF. In DNA, the CDR3 is TGTGCCAGTTCCGCCGGGTCCTTGGGTCACGAGCAGTACTTC.

This chain links TRBV18 with TRBJ1-5; D is undetermined. The CDR3 runs 13 residues. The germline V gene has CDR1 KGHSH and CDR2 LQKENI. The germline V and J ends were trimmed by 2 bases and 4 bases, with 6 bases remaining between them. The CDR3 sequence: CASSPGQNQPQHF. For the CDR3, the DNA is TGTGCCAGCTCACCAGGGCAAAATCAGCCCCAGCATTTT. Drawing the rest from reference TRBV18 and TRBJ1-5, the complete variable domain is NAGVMQNPRHLVRRRGQEARLRCSPMKGHSHVYWYRQLPEEGLKFMVYLQKENIIDESGMPKERFSAEFPKEGPSILRIQQVVRGDSAAYFCASSPGQNQPQHFGDGTRLSIL.

About this clone itself: This same CDR3 is encoded by further DNA sequences in the sample. The J gene is TRBJ2-7, the V gene TRBV7-2, with D unclear. The length of the CDR3 is 12 residues. Per the germline V gene, CDR1 is SGHTA and CDR2 is FQGNSA. The ends were cut back, 1 base at V and 1 base at J, with 2 bases in the middle. CDR3 DNA sequence: TGTGCCAGCAGCTTAGGTTCCTACGAGCAGTACTTC. It codes for CASSLGSYEQYF.

The chain has TRBV7-9 and TRBJ1-6; 8 bases map to TRBD1. The CDR3 covers 15 residues. After removal of 3 bases from V and 7 bases from J, the junction contained 5 bases not matched to a gene. CDR1 SEHNR and CDR2 FQNEAQ come from the germline V gene (reference sequence). The CDR3 sequence: CASSLEQGVNSPLHF. The CDR3 DNA is TGTGCCAGCAGCTTGGAACAGGGGGTAAATTCACCCCTCCACTTT. Supplemented by reference TRBV7-9 and TRBJ1-6, the full variable domain reads DTGVSQNPRHKITKRGQNVTFRCDPISEHNRLYWYRQTLGQGPEFLTYFQNEAQLEKSRLLSDRFSAERPKGSFSTLEIQRTEQGDSAMYLCASSLEQGVNSPLHFGNGTRLTVT.

The V and J genes are TRBV12-3 or TRBV12-4 and TRBJ1-1; the D is unclear. The V end lost 2 bases, the J end lost 1 base, and 2 bases lay between the germline ends. The CDR3 is 12 amino acids. This CDR3 is CASSLKNTEAFF. CDR3 sequence (DNA): TGTGCCAGCAGTTTAAAGAACACTGAAGCTTTCTTT.

This sequence joins TRBV2 and TRBJ1-1; TRBD1 might be the D (6 bases). Per the germline V gene, CDR1 is SNHLY and CDR2 is FYNNEI. V lost 2 bases, J lost 5 bases, and 12 bases lay in between. The CDR3 runs 14 residues. CDR3 DNA sequence: TGTGCCAGCAGTGAACGGGGGGCCGGGACTGAAGCTTTCTTT. Its protein product is CASSERGAGTEAFF.

The genes are TRBV27 and TRBJ1-3; no clear D. CDR3 length: 14 amino acids. CDR1 and CDR2 (germline): MNHEY, SMNVEV (reference sequence). V shed 7 bases and J shed 0 bases, with 10 bases lying between them. CDR3 DNA sequence: TGTGCCAGCATGGGGAGTCCCTCTGGAAACACCATATATTTT. Translation: CASMGSPSGNTIYF.

The rearrangement uses TRBV18 and TRBJ1-2; TRBD1 matches at 9 bases. Germline values: CDR1 KGHSH, CDR2 LQKENI. V shed 8 bases, J shed 3 bases, and the junction held 7 bases outside the gene matches. The CDR3 spans 14 residues. CDR3 protein: CASEQGAEDYGYTF. DNA of the CDR3: TGTGCCAGCGAACAGGGGGCAGAAGACTATGGCTACACCTTC.

This clone has just one count. V usage is TRBV5-4 and J usage is TRBJ2-7, with D tentatively TRBD2 (6 bases). This CDR3 has 16 residues. V dropped 3 bases and J dropped 1 base, with 17 bases sitting between them. CDR1 is SGHNT and CDR2 is YYREEE in the germline V gene (reference sequence). The CDR3 region is CASSYRSSGRSYEQYF. The CDR3 bases are TGTGCCAGCAGCTACCGGAGTAGCGGCCGGTCCTACGAGCAGTACTTC. The full variable domain, in which reference TRBV5-4 and TRBJ2-7 provide the parts outside the CDR3, is ETGVTQSPTHLIKTRGQQVTLRCSSQSGHNTVSWYQQALGQGPQFIFQYYREEENGRGNFPPRFSGLQFPNYSSELNVNALELDDSALYLCASSYRSSGRSYEQYFGPGTRLTVT.

The V and J genes are TRBV6-5 and TRBJ2-5, with TRBD2 matching over 11 bases. This CDR3 comprises 15 residues. V shed 5 bases, J shed 5 bases, and the junction held 7 bases outside the gene matches. The germline V gene encodes CDR1 MNHEY and CDR2 SVGAGI. The CDR3 DNA sequence: TGTGCCAGCAGTATCCTAGCGGGGGGACCTGAGACCCAGTACTTC. Translation: CASSILAGGPETQYF.

The V call is TRBV28, the J call TRBJ1-6; D not resolved. The V gene's germline CDR1 is MDHEN and CDR2 SYDVKM. V lost 7 bases, J lost 4 bases, and 8 bases lay in between. This CDR3 is built from 13 residues. This CDR3 is CASKPEYNSPLHF. The CDR3 nucleotides read TGTGCCAGCAAACCAGAGTATAATTCACCCCTCCACTTT.

The chain couples TRBV3-1 (or the pseudogene TRBV3-2) to TRBJ1-2; TRBD1 is a possible D gene (6 bases). The V end lost 0 bases, the J end lost 12 bases, and 14 bases lay between the germline ends. The V gene's germline CDR1 is LGHDT and CDR2 YNNKEL (reference sequence). There are 13 residues in the CDR3. The CDR3 DNA sequence: TGTGCCAGCAGCCAAGAGGATGGCAGGGGCCACACCTTC. The encoded protein is CASSQEDGRGHTF.

The chain is built from TRBV7-9 and TRBJ2-7; D is unresolved. Germline CDR1 is SEHNR and CDR2 is FQNEAQ (reference sequence). The V end was cut by 4 bases, the J end by 3 bases, with 7 bases between. The CDR3 consists of 12 residues. In DNA form, the CDR3 reads TGTGCCAGCAGCTCTGCCTACTACGAGCAGTACTTC. Its translation: CASSSAYYEQYF.

This chain uses TRBV5-1 with TRBJ2-2; perhaps D is TRBD1 or TRBD2 (6 bases each). Per the germline V gene, CDR1 is SGHRS and CDR2 is YFSETQ. This CDR3 region has 17 residues. The V gene lost 1 base and the J gene lost 5 bases, with 18 bases spanning the gap. The CDR3 DNA sequence: TGCGCCAGCAGCTTGATTCGTCGGGGGCAGGGGACCGGGGAGCTGTTTTTT. Protein product: CASSLIRRGQGTGELFF.

The chain is built from TRBV6-5 and TRBJ1-5; 12 bases agree with TRBD1. This CDR3 has 15 residues. Germline V gene sequence: CDR1 MNHEY, CDR2 SVGAGI. V trimming: 6 bases; J trimming: 6 bases; junction bases outside the gene matches: 6. The CDR3 sequence is CASRGTGGDGQPQHF. The CDR3 region has the DNA TGTGCCAGCAGGGGGACAGGGGGCGACGGTCAGCCCCAGCATTTT.